This is a list of T cell receptor beta chains from one sample in a study of T cell responses to AZD1222 COVID-19 vaccine. Here immunoSEQ multiplex PCR was the method, and the copy in TCRdb shows in-frame clones only, minus some. The data hold roughly 130,000 clones, with 91% observed a single time. This specimen was peripheral blood, taken 28 days after the second dose of the MenACWY control vaccine. The receptors shown here come from an adult who received the MenACWY meningococcal vaccine as a control. The CDR3 runs from the conserved cysteine through the conserved F or W. Fields, in order: CDR3 protein, CDR3 DNA, V gene, clone size, J gene, D gene. A D gene is named only where the DNA matches it firmly. Clone size is shown for a subset of rows, as once, few, many or a class of expanded clone.

cdr3_aa: CAISGTEDSPLHF; cdr3_nt: TGTGCCATCAGTGGGACAGAAGATTCACCCCTCCACTTT; v_call: TRBV10-3; clone_size: NA; j_call: TRBJ1-6; d_call: NA
cdr3_aa: CASSLFQGFEQYF; cdr3_nt: TGTGCCAGCAGTTTATTTCAGGGGTTCGAGCAGTACTTC; v_call: TRBV27; clone_size: NA; j_call: TRBJ2-7; d_call: NA
cdr3_aa: CASSSQGNQPQHF; cdr3_nt: TGTGCCAGCAGCTCCCAGGGCAATCAGCCCCAGCATTTT; v_call: TRBV7-2; clone_size: NA; j_call: TRBJ1-5; d_call: NA
cdr3_aa: CASSQEVRGRRDRGSPLHF; cdr3_nt: TGTGCCAGCAGCCAAGAAGTTAGGGGGCGCCGGGACCGTGGATCACCCCTCCACTTT; v_call: TRBV3-1/TRBV3-2; clone_size: NA; j_call: TRBJ1-6; d_call: TRBD1
cdr3_aa: CASSPNIEVGNEQFF; cdr3_nt: TGTGCCAGCAGCCCTAATATTGAGGTGGGGAATGAGCAGTTCTTC; v_call: TRBV28; clone_size: NA; j_call: TRBJ2-1; d_call: NA
cdr3_aa: CASGPSGGANTGELFF; cdr3_nt: TGTGCTAGTGGCCCCTCGGGGGGGGCGAACACCGGGGAGCTGTTTTTT; v_call: TRBV12-5; clone_size: NA; j_call: TRBJ2-2; d_call: TRBD2
cdr3_aa: CASSVGVQETQYF; cdr3_nt: TGTGCCAGCAGCGTGGGGGTCCAAGAGACCCAGTACTTC; v_call: TRBV11-2; clone_size: NA; j_call: TRBJ2-5; d_call: NA
cdr3_aa: CASSQRTGSETQYF; cdr3_nt: TGTGCCAGCAGTCAGAGGACAGGGAGTGAGACCCAGTACTTC; v_call: TRBV27; clone_size: NA; j_call: TRBJ2-5; d_call: TRBD1
cdr3_aa: CASSFRDRGDNEQFF; cdr3_nt: TGCGCCAGCAGCTTCCGGGACAGGGGGGATAATGAGCAGTTCTTC; v_call: TRBV5-1; clone_size: NA; j_call: TRBJ2-1; d_call: TRBD1
cdr3_aa: CASRGNEKLFF; cdr3_nt: TGTGCCAGCAGGGGTAATGAAAAACTGTTTTTT; v_call: TRBV28; clone_size: NA; j_call: TRBJ1-4; d_call: NA
cdr3_aa: CASSYSWSGGKDEQYF; cdr3_nt: TGTGCCAGCAGTTACTCGTGGAGCGGGGGTAAAGACGAGCAGTACTTC; v_call: TRBV6-5; clone_size: NA; j_call: TRBJ2-7; d_call: TRBD2
cdr3_aa: CASSMAHNEQFF; cdr3_nt: TGTGCCAGTAGTATGGCCCACAATGAGCAGTTCTTC; v_call: TRBV19; clone_size: NA; j_call: TRBJ2-1; d_call: NA
cdr3_aa: CASSYSRGGYEQYF; cdr3_nt: TGTGCCAGCAGTTACTCCAGGGGAGGCTACGAGCAGTACTTC; v_call: TRBV6-5; clone_size: NA; j_call: TRBJ2-7; d_call: NA
cdr3_aa: CASSPMAGYEQYF; cdr3_nt: TGTGCCAGCAGCCCTATGGCAGGCTACGAGCAGTACTTC; v_call: TRBV7-3; clone_size: NA; j_call: TRBJ2-7; d_call: NA
cdr3_aa: CASSSSGQPTTNEKLFF; cdr3_nt: TGTGCCAGCAGTTCGAGCGGTCAGCCGACAACTAATGAAAAACTGTTTTTT; v_call: TRBV5-6; clone_size: once; j_call: TRBJ1-4; d_call: NA
cdr3_aa: CASSLDWETEAFF; cdr3_nt: TGTGCCAGCAGTCTGGACTGGGAAACTGAAGCTTTCTTT; v_call: TRBV6-5; clone_size: NA; j_call: TRBJ1-1; d_call: NA
cdr3_aa: CASSLGISRVNTEAFF; cdr3_nt: TGTGCCAGCAGCTTAGGGATCTCCCGGGTGAACACTGAAGCTTTCTTT; v_call: TRBV7-8; clone_size: once; j_call: TRBJ1-1; d_call: NA
cdr3_aa: CASSPSGTSGYNEQFF; cdr3_nt: TGTGCCAGCTCACCATCCGGGACTAGCGGTTACAATGAGCAGTTCTTC; v_call: TRBV18; clone_size: NA; j_call: TRBJ2-1; d_call: TRBD2
cdr3_aa: CAWSPSVNSPLHF; cdr3_nt: TGTGCCTGGAGTCCGTCAGTAAATTCACCCCTCCACTTT; v_call: TRBV30; clone_size: NA; j_call: TRBJ1-6; d_call: NA
cdr3_aa: CATSRASTGDYEQYF; cdr3_nt: TGTGCCACCAGCAGAGCTTCCACAGGGGACTACGAGCAGTACTTC; v_call: TRBV15; clone_size: NA; j_call: TRBJ2-7; d_call: TRBD1
cdr3_aa: CASSQGGLEGYTF; cdr3_nt: TGTGCCAGCAGCCAAGGAGGCTTGGAGGGCTACACCTTC; v_call: TRBV3-1/TRBV3-2; clone_size: NA; j_call: TRBJ1-2; d_call: NA
cdr3_aa: CAISGDRGNSPLHF; cdr3_nt: TGTGCCATCAGTGGGGACAGGGGAAATTCACCCCTCCACTTT; v_call: TRBV10-3; clone_size: NA; j_call: TRBJ1-6; d_call: TRBD1
cdr3_aa: CASSSSAVSNTEAFF; cdr3_nt: TGTGCCAGCAGTTCATCTGCAGTGAGTAACACTGAAGCTTTCTTT; v_call: TRBV6-6; clone_size: NA; j_call: TRBJ1-1; d_call: NA
cdr3_aa: CAGISGSLYEQYF; cdr3_nt: TGTGCCGGCATTAGCGGGAGCCTATACGAGCAGTACTTC; v_call: TRBV6-5; clone_size: NA; j_call: TRBJ2-7; d_call: TRBD2
cdr3_aa: CASTNAPRTASYEQYF; cdr3_nt: TGCGCCAGCACCAACGCCCCCAGGACAGCCTCCTACGAGCAGTACTTC; v_call: TRBV5-1; clone_size: NA; j_call: TRBJ2-7; d_call: NA
cdr3_aa: CASARPGELNTEAFF; cdr3_nt: TGTGCTAGTGCCCGCCCTGGAGAATTGAACACTGAAGCTTTCTTT; v_call: TRBV12-5; clone_size: NA; j_call: TRBJ1-1; d_call: NA
cdr3_aa: CASTFTTGSLDSDTQYF; cdr3_nt: TGTGCCAGTACATTCACCACAGGGTCATTAGACTCAGATACGCAGTATTTT; v_call: TRBV19; clone_size: NA; j_call: TRBJ2-3; d_call: NA
cdr3_aa: CASRPTGTGNTEAFF; cdr3_nt: TGTGCCAGCAGACCCACGGGGACAGGGAACACTGAAGCTTTCTTT; v_call: TRBV28; clone_size: NA; j_call: TRBJ1-1; d_call: TRBD1
cdr3_aa: CAGLAVGAYEQYF; cdr3_nt: TGTGCCGGACTAGCGGTGGGGGCCTACGAGCAGTACTTC; v_call: TRBV30; clone_size: NA; j_call: TRBJ2-7; d_call: TRBD2
cdr3_aa: CASKGAQLGKLFF; cdr3_nt: TGTGCCAGCAAGGGGGCCCAGTTGGGAAAACTGTTTTTT; v_call: TRBV12-3/TRBV12-4; clone_size: few; j_call: TRBJ1-4; d_call: TRBD1
cdr3_aa: CASSADLTDTQYF; cdr3_nt: TGTGCCAGCAGCGCCGACCTGACAGATACGCAGTATTTT; v_call: TRBV5-6; clone_size: NA; j_call: TRBJ2-3; d_call: NA
cdr3_aa: CASQRRGSNQPQHF; cdr3_nt: TGTGCCAGCCAGCGCCGGGGCAGCAATCAGCCCCAGCATTTT; v_call: TRBV3-1/TRBV3-2; clone_size: NA; j_call: TRBJ1-5; d_call: NA
cdr3_aa: CAISRDGANYGYTF; cdr3_nt: TGTGCCATCAGCCGGGACGGAGCTAACTATGGCTACACCTTC; v_call: TRBV10-3; clone_size: NA; j_call: TRBJ1-2; d_call: NA
cdr3_aa: CASSKDRATNQPQHF; cdr3_nt: TGTGCCAGCTCAAAGGACAGGGCTACAAATCAGCCCCAGCATTTT; v_call: TRBV18; clone_size: NA; j_call: TRBJ1-5; d_call: TRBD1